Below, 12 T cell receptor beta chains from the same sample are listed, as sequenced in a study of beta chain features in type 1 diabetes. Isolated RNA was reverse transcribed in full, so expressed TCRB transcripts were sequenced. Only in-frame clones appear in the TCRdb table, and some are missing; sequencing was by immunoSEQ multiplex PCR. Of around 500,000 clones in the sample, 11% were seen once. Source material: naive CD4+ T cells from blood. The receptor source for this set is a young woman in good health.

This clone was detected only a few times. The chain is built from TRBV29-1 and TRBJ2-7, with D perhaps TRBD2 (5 bases). The germline V and J ends were trimmed by 4 bases and 3 bases, with 10 bases remaining between them. Germline assignment: CDR1 SQVTM and CDR2 ANQGSEA. The CDR3 is 12 amino acids. The CDR3 DNA reads as TGCAGCGTTGGTCGCCGGGACTACGAGCAGTACTTC. Its translation: CSVGRRDYEQYF.

The chain employs TRBV28 and TRBJ1-1, with D perhaps TRBD1 (5 bases). The V gene's germline CDR1 is MDHEN and CDR2 SYDVKM. V was cut by 5 bases and J by 6 bases, with 10 bases left in between. The CDR3 contains 12 residues. Here the CDR3 reads CASSPPGAEAFF. CDR3 bases: TGTGCCAGCAGTCCCCCGGGGGCTGAAGCTTTCTTT.

This rearrangement joins TRBV2 to TRBJ2-4; D tentatively reads TRBD1 or TRBD2 (5 bases each). CDR3 size: 16 residues. V dropped 6 bases and J dropped 6 bases, with 21 bases sitting between them. Germline V lookup: CDR1 SNHLY, CDR2 FYNNEI. The CDR3, as DNA: TGTGCCAGCAGATACCCCTATACGGGGCGGGCAAACATTCAGTACTTC. Translation: CASRYPYTGRANIQYF.

As for this clone: At the DNA level, this CDR3 is encoded by other sequences in the same sample as well. V gene TRBV20-1 combines with J gene TRBJ1-1; TRBD1 matches 7 bases. This CDR3 region has 11 residues. V trimming: 6 bases; J trimming: 4 bases; junction bases outside the gene matches: 2. Germline V gene data show CDR1 as DFQATT and CDR2 as SNEGSKA (reference sequence). CDR3 protein: CSASGGTEAFF. CDR3 coding DNA: TGCAGTGCCTCAGGGGGCACTGAAGCTTTCTTT.

This clone was detected only a few times. The CDR3 loop reads CASSQAGWETQYF. CDR3 bases: TGTGCCAGCAGCCAAGCAGGATGGGAGACCCAGTACTTC. The genes are TRBV4-2 and TRBJ2-5, with no clear D. V was shortened by 1 base and J by 5 bases, with 8 bases between the two germline ends. Germline V gene sequence: CDR1 LGHNA, CDR2 YNFKEQ. The CDR3 extends over 13 amino acids.

The chain couples TRBV5-1 to TRBJ2-3; D may be TRBD2 (5 bases). The V end lost 0 bases, the J end lost 2 bases, and 10 bases lay between the germline ends. CDR1 is SGHRS and CDR2 is YFSETQ in the germline V gene. The CDR3 has 15 amino acids. The CDR3 DNA reads TGCGCCAGCAGCTTGGTTGGGAGATCCACAGATACGCAGTATTTT. It codes for CASSLVGRSTDTQYF. The complete variable domain, with remaining parts taken from reference TRBV5-1 and TRBJ2-3, reads KAGVTQTPRYLIKTRGQQVTLSCSPISGHRSVSWYQQTPGQGLQFLFEYFSETQRNKGNFPGRFSGRQFSNSRSEMNVSTLELGDSALYLCASSLVGRSTDTQYFGPGTRLTVL.

This clone has only a few counts. The chain couples TRBV9 to TRBJ2-2; D possibly matches TRBD1 or TRBD2 (6 bases each). V lost 0 bases, J lost 5 bases, and 14 bases lay in between. Germline CDR1 reads SGDLS; CDR2 reads YYNGEE. The CDR3 is 16 amino acids. For the CDR3, the DNA is TGTGCCAGCAGCGTAGCGGGGGCCCCGGGGACCGGGGAGCTGTTTTTT. Its protein is CASSVAGAPGTGELFF.

This clone was detected many times. This chain joins TRBV7-2 and TRBJ2-1; possibly TRBD1 for D (5 bases). In germline, CDR1 is SGHTA, CDR2 FQGNSA. V lost 1 base and J lost 7, with 17 bases in between. The CDR3 is 16 amino acids. The CDR3 sequence is CASSLVVRGRDNEQFF. The CDR3 nucleotides are TGTGCCAGCAGCTTAGTCGTCAGAGGCAGGGATAATGAGCAGTTCTTC.

This chain connects TRBV4-3 to TRBJ2-3, with D possibly being TRBD2 (7 bases). V lost 0 bases and J 4 bases, leaving 11 bases between the germline ends. Germline loops: CDR1 LGHNA, CDR2 YSLEER. The CDR3 is made up of 15 amino acids. The chain's CDR3 is CASSQEGGGADTQYF. CDR3 sequence (DNA): TGCGCCAGCAGCCAAGAGGGGGGGGGCGCAGATACGCAGTATTTT.

J is TRBJ1-3 and V is TRBV25-1; D gene unclear. The CDR3 covers 16 residues. Germline V gene data show CDR1 as MGHDK and CDR2 as SYGVNS. V gave up 5 bases and J gave up 0 bases, with 14 bases separating them. The chain's CDR3 is CASSQNNPISGNTIYF. The CDR3 DNA is TGTGCCAGCAGTCAGAACAACCCTATCTCTGGAAACACCATATATTTT.

This clone was seen only a few times. This chain joins TRBV7-2 and TRBJ1-1; D gene ambiguous. V lost 1 base and J 5 bases, leaving 11 bases between the germline ends. There are 14 residues in the CDR3. CDR1 is SGHTA, CDR2 FQGNSA, per germline. CDR3 in amino acids: CASSLVVWGTEAFF. CDR3 DNA sequence: TGTGCCAGCAGCTTAGTTGTCTGGGGAACTGAAGCTTTCTTT. Based on the CDR3 plus reference TRBV7-2 and TRBJ1-1, the full variable domain is GAGVSQSPSNKVTEKGKDVELRCDPISGHTALYWYRQSLGQGLEFLIYFQGNSAPDKSGLPSDRFSAERTGGSVSTLTIQRTQQEDSAVYLCASSLVVWGTEAFFGQGTRLTVV.

The chain carries TRBV28 and TRBJ1-5; D gene unclear. The CDR3 runs 11 residues. Trimming pared 3 bases from V and 14 bases from J, leaving 11 bases between. Germline values: CDR1 MDHEN, CDR2 SYDVKM. The CDR3 is CASSFGARKHF. Here the CDR3 DNA reads TGTGCCAGCAGTTTTGGAGCTCGTAAGCATTTT.